This TCR beta chain was identified in a study of STAT5B mutations in CD4+ large granular lymphocyte leukemia. Here immunoSEQ multiplex PCR was the method, and the copy in TCRdb shows in-frame clones only, minus some. The sample lists 35,000 or so clones, 69% occurring once. Trimming removed 1 base from V and 8 bases from J; junction bases left unmatched: 9. The germline V gene has CDR1 SGHRS and CDR2 YFSETQ. The CDR3 length is 16 residues. The TCR comes from a human donor in good health. This sequence joins TRBV5-1 and TRBJ1-4; 9 bases agree with TRBD1. The sequenced sample consisted of CD4+ T cells from blood buffy coats. CDR3: CASSLSTGGAREKLFF. In nucleotides, the CDR3 is TGCGCCAGCAGCTTGTCTACAGGGGGCGCAAGGGAAAAACTGTTTTTT.